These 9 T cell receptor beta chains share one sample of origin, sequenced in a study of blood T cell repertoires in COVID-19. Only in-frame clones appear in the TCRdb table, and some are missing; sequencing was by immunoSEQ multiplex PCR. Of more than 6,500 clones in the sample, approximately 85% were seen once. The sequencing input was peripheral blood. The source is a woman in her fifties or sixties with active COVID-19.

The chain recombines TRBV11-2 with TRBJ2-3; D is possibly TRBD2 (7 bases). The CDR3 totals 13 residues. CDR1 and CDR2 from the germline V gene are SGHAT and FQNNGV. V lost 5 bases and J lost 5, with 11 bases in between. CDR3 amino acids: CASSPRGGDTQYF. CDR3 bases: TGTGCCAGCAGCCCTAGGGGGGGAGATACGCAGTATTTT.

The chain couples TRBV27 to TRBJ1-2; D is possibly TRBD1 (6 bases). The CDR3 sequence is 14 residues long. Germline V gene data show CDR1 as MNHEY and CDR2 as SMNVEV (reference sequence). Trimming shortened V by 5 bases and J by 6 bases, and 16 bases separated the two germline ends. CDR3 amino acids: CASSPRGISNGYTF. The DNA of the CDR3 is TGTGCCAGCAGTCCCAGGGGTATTTCAAATGGCTACACCTTC.

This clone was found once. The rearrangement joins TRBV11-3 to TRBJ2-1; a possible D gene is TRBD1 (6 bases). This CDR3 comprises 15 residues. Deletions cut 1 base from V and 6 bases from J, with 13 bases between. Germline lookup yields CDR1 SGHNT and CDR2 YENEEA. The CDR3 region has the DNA TGTGCCAGCAGCTTAGGGCTAATAGGGGGCAATGAGCAGTTCTTC. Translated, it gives CASSLGLIGGNEQFF.

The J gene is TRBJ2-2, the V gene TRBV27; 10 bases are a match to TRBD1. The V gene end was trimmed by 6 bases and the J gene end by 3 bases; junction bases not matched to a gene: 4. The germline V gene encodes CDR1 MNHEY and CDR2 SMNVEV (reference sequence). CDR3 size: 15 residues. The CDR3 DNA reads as TGTGCCAGCAGCCCGACAGGGGGCTACACCGGGGAGCTGTTTTTT. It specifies CASSPTGGYTGELFF.

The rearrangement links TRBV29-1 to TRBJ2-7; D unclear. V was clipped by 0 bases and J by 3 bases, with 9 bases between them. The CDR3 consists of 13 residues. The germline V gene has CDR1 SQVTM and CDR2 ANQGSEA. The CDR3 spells CSVEEGMDYEQYF. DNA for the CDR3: TGCAGCGTTGAAGAGGGCATGGACTACGAGCAGTACTTC.

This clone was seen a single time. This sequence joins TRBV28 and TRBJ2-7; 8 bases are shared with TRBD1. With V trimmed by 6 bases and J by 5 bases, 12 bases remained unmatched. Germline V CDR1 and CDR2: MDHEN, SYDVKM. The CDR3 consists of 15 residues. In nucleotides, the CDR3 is TGTGCCAGCAGATCCGGACAGGGCGGTGTCGACGAGCAGTACTTC. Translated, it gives CASRSGQGGVDEQYF. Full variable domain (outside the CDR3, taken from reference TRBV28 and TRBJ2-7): DVKVTQSSRYLVKRTGEKVFLECVQDMDHENMFWYRQDPGLGLRLIYFSYDVKMKEKGDIPEGYSVSREKKERFSLILESASTNQTSMYLCASRSGQGGVDEQYFGPGTRLTVT.

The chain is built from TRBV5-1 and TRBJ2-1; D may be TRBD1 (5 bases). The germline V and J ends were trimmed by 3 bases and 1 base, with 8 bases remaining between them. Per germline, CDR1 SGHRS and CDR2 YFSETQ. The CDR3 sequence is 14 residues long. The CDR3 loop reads CASSSDSSYNEQFF. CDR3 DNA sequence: TGCGCCAGCAGCTCCGACAGTTCCTACAATGAGCAGTTCTTC.

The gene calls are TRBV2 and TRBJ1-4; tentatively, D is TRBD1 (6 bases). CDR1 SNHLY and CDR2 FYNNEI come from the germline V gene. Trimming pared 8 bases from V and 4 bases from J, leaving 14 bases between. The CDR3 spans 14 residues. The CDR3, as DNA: TGTGCCAGCGGCCCGCAGGGGATTAATGAAAAACTGTTTTTT. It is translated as CASGPQGINEKLFF.

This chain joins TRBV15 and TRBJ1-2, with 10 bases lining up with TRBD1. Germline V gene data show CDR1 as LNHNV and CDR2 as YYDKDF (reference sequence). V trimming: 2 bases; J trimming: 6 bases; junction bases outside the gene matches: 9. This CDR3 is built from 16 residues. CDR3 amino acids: CATSRTLPTGGDGYTF. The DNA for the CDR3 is TGTGCCACCAGCAGAACTCTCCCGACAGGGGGCGATGGCTACACCTTC.